These T cell receptor beta chains were read from a single sample in a study of T-cell memory formation after mild COVID-19. TCRdb redid the calling of the 5' RACE reads with MiXCR, one entry per CDR3 protein. Of about 400,000 distinct CDR3 sequences listed, roughly 18% are singletons. Source material: PBMCs or a T cell subset sorted from them (not recorded which). These receptor sequences come from a man between 18 and 29 years old who had mild COVID-19 (a few samples of this study predate the infection). Cell type and time point are not known. CDR3s include the opening cysteine and the closing phenylalanine or tryptophan. The order of the fields is clone size, D gene, J gene, V gene, CDR3 protein, CDR3 DNA. The D gene is left open where the match is weak. A clone size is listed for some rows: how often the clone was seen (once, few, many), or a class if it is expanded.

abundance: few
d_gene: TRBD1
j_gene: TRBJ1-6
v_gene: TRBV9
CDR3aa: CASSVGRGPLNF
CDR3nt: TGTGCCAGCAGCGTAGGAAGGGGGCCCCTCAACTTT

abundance: .
d_gene: .
j_gene: TRBJ1-1
v_gene: TRBV5-1
CDR3aa: CASSLEYTNTEAFF
CDR3nt: TGCGCCAGCAGCTTGGAGTACACGAACACTGAAGCTTTCTTT

abundance: .
d_gene: TRBD2
j_gene: TRBJ2-7
v_gene: TRBV4-3
CDR3aa: CASSHAGGIYEQYF
CDR3nt: TGCGCCAGCAGCCATGCGGGGGGGATCTACGAGCAGTACTTC

abundance: few
d_gene: TRBD1
j_gene: TRBJ1-4
v_gene: TRBV11-2
CDR3aa: CASSLGWQGDEKLFF
CDR3nt: TGTGCCAGCAGCTTAGGTTGGCAGGGGGATGAAAAACTGTTTTTT

abundance: many
d_gene: .
j_gene: TRBJ2-2
v_gene: TRBV20-1
CDR3aa: CSARDARYTGELFF
CDR3nt: TGCAGTGCTAGAGATGCTAGATACACCGGGGAGCTGTTTTTT

abundance: .
d_gene: TRBD2
j_gene: TRBJ2-5
v_gene: TRBV7-9
CDR3aa: CASSLGMASGGKETKYF
CDR3nt: TGTGCCAGCAGCTTAGGAATGGCGAGCGGGGGGAAAGAGACCAAGTACTTC

abundance: .
d_gene: TRBD1
j_gene: TRBJ1-5
v_gene: TRBV20-1
CDR3aa: CSAGQGGGANQPQHF
CDR3nt: TGCAGTGCGGGACAGGGAGGAGGGGCTAATCAGCCCCAGCATTTT

abundance: .
d_gene: TRBD2
j_gene: TRBJ2-1
v_gene: TRBV11-2
CDR3aa: CASSSRTSDDEQFF
CDR3nt: TGTGCCAGCAGCTCCCGGACTAGCGACGATGAGCAGTTCTTC

abundance: .
d_gene: TRBD2
j_gene: TRBJ2-5
v_gene: TRBV7-9
CDR3aa: CASTRLAGLAGAETQYF
CDR3nt: TGTGCCAGCACCCGCTTGGCCGGGCTAGCGGGAGCAGAGACCCAGTACTTC

abundance: .
d_gene: TRBD1
j_gene: TRBJ1-4
v_gene: TRBV7-2
CDR3aa: CASSQGAGREKLFF
CDR3nt: TGTGCCAGCAGCCAGGGGGCAGGGCGGGAAAAACTGTTTTTT

abundance: few
d_gene: .
j_gene: TRBJ1-5
v_gene: TRBV5-6
CDR3aa: CASSARGRSNQPQHF
CDR3nt: TGTGCCAGCAGCGCAAGGGGGAGAAGCAATCAGCCCCAGCATTTT

abundance: few
d_gene: .
j_gene: TRBJ1-5
v_gene: TRBV20-1
CDR3aa: CSASTPRDGSNQPQHF
CDR3nt: TGCAGTGCTAGCACACCCAGGGACGGTAGCAATCAGCCCCAGCATTTT

abundance: few
d_gene: .
j_gene: TRBJ2-5
v_gene: TRBV7-9
CDR3aa: CASSPGPGAVETQYF
CDR3nt: TGTGCCAGCAGCCCGGGACCTGGTGCTGTAGAGACCCAGTACTTC

abundance: .
d_gene: .
j_gene: TRBJ1-3
v_gene: TRBV7-9
CDR3aa: CASSHRGRDTIYF
CDR3nt: TGTGCCAGCAGCCACCGCGGGAGGGACACCATATATTTT

abundance: .
d_gene: TRBD2
j_gene: TRBJ2-3
v_gene: TRBV5-1
CDR3aa: CASRASGSSTDTQYF
CDR3nt: TGCGCCAGCAGGGCTAGCGGGAGTAGCACAGATACGCAGTATTTT

abundance: few
d_gene: .
j_gene: TRBJ1-2
v_gene: TRBV12-3/TRBV12-4
CDR3aa: CASSFQRGHYGYTF
CDR3nt: TGTGCCAGCAGTTTTCAGCGGGGGCACTATGGCTACACCTTC

abundance: .
d_gene: .
j_gene: TRBJ2-7
v_gene: TRBV18
CDR3aa: CASSPTSYEQYF
CDR3nt: TGTGCCAGCTCCCCCACATCCTACGAGCAGTACTTC

abundance: many
d_gene: TRBD2
j_gene: TRBJ2-5
v_gene: TRBV5-1
CDR3aa: CASSSSTSGKETQYF
CDR3nt: TGCGCCAGCAGCTCTTCGACTAGCGGGAAAGAGACCCAGTACTTC

abundance: .
d_gene: TRBD1
j_gene: TRBJ2-1
v_gene: TRBV28
CDR3aa: CASSFRDSGINEQFF
CDR3nt: TGTGCCAGCAGTTTCCGGGACAGTGGGATAAATGAGCAGTTCTTC

abundance: few
d_gene: TRBD1
j_gene: TRBJ1-1
v_gene: TRBV5-1
CDR3aa: CASRQQGMNTEAFF
CDR3nt: TGCGCCAGCAGACAACAGGGGATGAACACTGAAGCTTTCTTT

abundance: .
d_gene: .
j_gene: TRBJ1-3
v_gene: TRBV28
CDR3aa: CASIQGLSGNTIYF
CDR3nt: TGTGCCAGCATCCAAGGGTTGAGTGGAAACACCATATATTTT

abundance: .
d_gene: .
j_gene: TRBJ1-1
v_gene: TRBV5-4
CDR3aa: CASSLSVQSHTEAFF
CDR3nt: TGTGCCAGCAGCTTATCAGTCCAGTCTCACACTGAAGCTTTCTTT

abundance: .
d_gene: .
j_gene: TRBJ2-2
v_gene: TRBV12-3/TRBV12-4
CDR3aa: CASSRMHRGELFF
CDR3nt: TGTGCCAGCAGTCGAATGCACCGCGGGGAGCTGTTTTTT

abundance: .
d_gene: TRBD1
j_gene: TRBJ1-5
v_gene: TRBV2
CDR3aa: CASNRMTGGNQPQHF
CDR3nt: TGTGCCAGCAACCGCATGACAGGGGGAAATCAGCCCCAGCATTTT

abundance: many
d_gene: TRBD1
j_gene: TRBJ2-1
v_gene: TRBV11-2
CDR3aa: CASSLTRQGTYNEQFF
CDR3nt: TGTGCCAGCAGCCTCACGCGACAGGGTACCTACAATGAGCAGTTCTTC

abundance: .
d_gene: TRBD2
j_gene: TRBJ2-1
v_gene: TRBV7-6
CDR3aa: CASSPRLAGTRNEQFF
CDR3nt: TGTGCCAGCAGCCCTCGACTAGCGGGGACTCGGAATGAGCAGTTCTTC

abundance: .
d_gene: .
j_gene: TRBJ2-5
v_gene: TRBV11-2
CDR3aa: CASSRGLRKETQYF
CDR3nt: TGTGCCAGCAGCCGGGGACTCCGGAAAGAGACCCAGTACTTC

abundance: .
d_gene: .
j_gene: TRBJ1-4
v_gene: TRBV12-3/TRBV12-4
CDR3aa: CASSSPGIGEKLFF
CDR3nt: TGTGCCAGCAGTAGCCCGGGGATCGGTGAAAAACTGTTTTTT

abundance: .
d_gene: .
j_gene: TRBJ2-1
v_gene: TRBV28
CDR3aa: CASRTRGMNNEQFF
CDR3nt: TGTGCCAGCCGAACGAGGGGGATGAACAATGAGCAGTTCTTC

abundance: .
d_gene: .
j_gene: TRBJ2-1
v_gene: TRBV9
CDR3aa: CASSVTGFISYNEQFF
CDR3nt: TGTGCCAGCAGCGTCACAGGTTTTATCTCCTACAATGAGCAGTTCTTC

abundance: few
d_gene: .
j_gene: TRBJ1-2
v_gene: TRBV4-2
CDR3aa: CASSQDRRTLDAGGYTF
CDR3nt: TGTGCCAGCAGCCAAGATCGAAGGACCCTCGACGCTGGCGGCTACACCTTC

abundance: .
d_gene: TRBD1
j_gene: TRBJ2-5
v_gene: TRBV18
CDR3aa: CASSSGQGVETQYF
CDR3nt: TGTGCCAGCTCATCAGGACAGGGAGTAGAGACCCAGTACTTC

abundance: .
d_gene: .
j_gene: TRBJ2-1
v_gene: TRBV3-1
CDR3aa: CASSPDGHYNEQFF
CDR3nt: TGTGCCAGCAGCCCGGATGGACATTACAATGAGCAGTTCTTC

abundance: .
d_gene: TRBD1
j_gene: TRBJ2-2
v_gene: TRBV5-1
CDR3aa: CASSLEPGQVYTGELFF
CDR3nt: TGCGCCAGCAGCTTGGAGCCGGGACAGGTGTACACCGGGGAGCTGTTTTTT

abundance: .
d_gene: .
j_gene: TRBJ1-2
v_gene: TRBV6-5
CDR3aa: CASSRTELNYGYTF
CDR3nt: TGTGCCAGCAGCCGGACAGAACTAAACTATGGCTACACCTTC

abundance: many
d_gene: .
j_gene: TRBJ2-7
v_gene: TRBV4-3
CDR3aa: CASSQDWTYEQYF
CDR3nt: TGCGCCAGCAGCCAAGATTGGACCTACGAGCAGTACTTC

abundance: .
d_gene: .
j_gene: TRBJ2-3
v_gene: TRBV5-1
CDR3aa: CASSLELSVTDTQYF
CDR3nt: TGCGCCAGCAGCTTGGAGCTATCCGTCACAGATACGCAGTATTTT

abundance: .
d_gene: .
j_gene: TRBJ2-5
v_gene: TRBV9
CDR3aa: CASSAPGGETQYF
CDR3nt: TGTGCCAGCAGCGCGCCAGGAGGGGAGACCCAGTACTTC

abundance: once
d_gene: .
j_gene: TRBJ1-5
v_gene: TRBV19
CDR3aa: CASNGGPYQPQHF
CDR3nt: TGTGCCAGTAATGGAGGGCCATATCAGCCCCAGCATTTT

abundance: few
d_gene: TRBD1
j_gene: TRBJ1-6
v_gene: TRBV28
CDR3aa: CASSPGQGYSPLHF
CDR3nt: TGTGCCAGCAGCCCGGGACAGGGATATTCACCCCTCCACTTT

abundance: few
d_gene: TRBD2
j_gene: TRBJ2-1
v_gene: TRBV11-1
CDR3aa: CASSLRLAGEFF
CDR3nt: TGTGCCAGCAGCCTTCGACTAGCGGGGGAGTTCTTC

abundance: few
d_gene: .
j_gene: TRBJ1-6
v_gene: TRBV20-1
CDR3aa: CSARRGARGHYNSPLHF
CDR3nt: TGCAGTGCTAGGAGGGGCGCGCGGGGACACTATAATTCACCCCTCCACTTT

abundance: many
d_gene: .
j_gene: TRBJ2-5
v_gene: TRBV20-1
CDR3aa: CSARDGDYQETQYF
CDR3nt: TGCAGTGCTAGAGATGGGGACTACCAAGAGACCCAGTACTTC

abundance: few
d_gene: TRBD1
j_gene: TRBJ2-2
v_gene: TRBV7-9
CDR3aa: CASATRQGDTGELFF
CDR3nt: TGTGCCAGCGCTACGAGACAGGGTGACACCGGGGAGCTGTTTTTT

abundance: few
d_gene: TRBD1
j_gene: TRBJ1-4
v_gene: TRBV5-1
CDR3aa: CASSSTGTVNEKLFF
CDR3nt: TGCGCCAGCAGCTCCACCGGGACAGTTAATGAAAAACTGTTTTTT

abundance: .
d_gene: .
j_gene: TRBJ2-5
v_gene: TRBV6-5
CDR3aa: CASTHWAGAYQETQYF
CDR3nt: TGTGCCAGCACCCACTGGGCGGGGGCGTACCAAGAGACCCAGTACTTC

abundance: .
d_gene: TRBD2
j_gene: TRBJ2-3
v_gene: TRBV7-2
CDR3aa: CASSLTSSGGDTQYF
CDR3nt: TGTGCCAGCAGCTTGACTAGCTCGGGTGGAGATACGCAGTATTTT

abundance: .
d_gene: .
j_gene: TRBJ2-4
v_gene: TRBV21-1
CDR3aa: CASSKDEEQGKAKNIQYF
CDR3nt: TGTGCCAGCAGCAAAGACGAGGAACAGGGGAAGGCCAAAAACATTCAGTACTTC

abundance: many
d_gene: .
j_gene: TRBJ2-7
v_gene: TRBV20-1
CDR3aa: CSASTPESTEQYF
CDR3nt: TGCAGTGCTAGTACCCCGGAAAGCACGGAGCAGTACTTC

abundance: few
d_gene: .
j_gene: TRBJ1-1
v_gene: TRBV6-6
CDR3aa: CASLLVGTEAFF
CDR3nt: TGTGCCAGCTTACTCGTGGGAACTGAAGCTTTCTTT

abundance: once
d_gene: .
j_gene: TRBJ2-2
v_gene: TRBV7-2
CDR3aa: CASSFERTTGELFF
CDR3nt: TGTGCCAGCAGCTTTGAAAGGACGACCGGGGAGCTGTTTTTT

abundance: many
d_gene: TRBD1
j_gene: TRBJ2-7
v_gene: TRBV6-2/TRBV6-3
CDR3aa: CASSQRDSAYEQYF
CDR3nt: TGTGCCAGCAGTCAAAGGGACAGCGCCTACGAGCAGTACTTC

abundance: few
d_gene: TRBD2
j_gene: TRBJ2-1
v_gene: TRBV7-9
CDR3aa: CASSSLAGGQDEQFF
CDR3nt: TGTGCCAGCAGCTCCCTAGCGGGGGGGCAGGATGAGCAGTTCTTC

abundance: .
d_gene: .
j_gene: TRBJ1-3
v_gene: TRBV25-1
CDR3aa: CASRRSGNTIYF
CDR3nt: TGTGCCAGCAGGCGATCTGGAAACACCATATATTTT

abundance: .
d_gene: .
j_gene: TRBJ1-2
v_gene: TRBV6-1
CDR3aa: CAIVRDRLGGYTF
CDR3nt: TGTGCCATCGTGAGGGATCGCCTGGGGGGCTACACCTTC

abundance: .
d_gene: TRBD2
j_gene: TRBJ2-3
v_gene: TRBV7-3
CDR3aa: CASSYSGGITDTQYF
CDR3nt: TGTGCCAGCAGCTATTCGGGAGGGATCACAGATACGCAGTATTTT

abundance: .
d_gene: TRBD1
j_gene: TRBJ2-4
v_gene: TRBV30
CDR3aa: CAWNGPGGSYIQYF
CDR3nt: TGTGCCTGGAACGGTCCAGGGGGAAGTTACATTCAGTACTTC

abundance: .
d_gene: TRBD1
j_gene: TRBJ1-2
v_gene: TRBV10-3
CDR3aa: CAISESGGRDYGYTF
CDR3nt: TGTGCCATCAGTGAATCAGGGGGACGAGACTATGGCTACACCTTC